One and the same sample provided the 15 T cell receptor beta chains below, sequenced in a study of shared clonotypes between healthy human individuals. Clones were read by immunoSEQ multiplex PCR, and TCRdb kept only the in-frame ones, dropping some. The sample yields more than 400,000 clones, 95% to 97% seen once. The specimen was naive CD4+ T cells sorted from blood. Subset denoted: CD45RA+ positively selected. All receptors derive from a woman aged 25 to 45 in good health.

The rearrangement uses TRBV6-5 and TRBJ1-1; 9 positions match TRBD1. Germline V CDR1 and CDR2: MNHEY, SVGAGI. With 11 bases clipped from V and 7 bases from J, the junction kept 8 bases outside the gene matches. The CDR3 is made up of 12 amino acids. CDR3 bases: TGTGCCGCAGGACAGGGGCGCGGTGAAGCTTTCTTT. This encodes CAAGQGRGEAFF.

This clone was seen once. J is TRBJ2-1 and V is TRBV2; TRBD1 might be the D (5 bases). The CDR3 is made up of 13 amino acids. Looked up from germline, CDR1 is SNHLY and CDR2 is FYNNEI. V gave up 5 bases and J gave up 4 bases, with 9 bases separating them. This CDR3 reads CASSTDNYNEQFF. CDR3 nucleotides: TGTGCCAGCAGTACGGACAATTACAATGAGCAGTTCTTC.

The chain has TRBV2 and TRBJ2-7, with D possibly TRBD1 on 7 matching bases. V lost 5 bases, J lost 1 base, and 18 bases lay in between. The CDR3 is 16 amino acids. Germline V CDR1 and CDR2: SNHLY, FYNNEI. As DNA, the CDR3 is TGTGCCAGCAGTCAACAGGGGACTGGACTATCCTACGAGCAGTACTTC. Translation gives CASSQQGTGLSYEQYF.

This chain uses TRBV5-1 with TRBJ2-7; 7 positions agree with TRBD2. Germline assignment: CDR1 SGHRS and CDR2 YFSETQ. CDR3 length: 14 residues. J gave up 7 bases and V 4 bases, and 11 bases lay outside the gene matches. CDR3 in DNA: TGCGCCAGCAGCGATGAGGGAGGGCCTTCTGAGCAGTACTTC. Translating gives CASSDEGGPSEQYF.

The V and J genes are TRBV2 and TRBJ2-1; tentative D call: TRBD1 (5 bases). Germline lookup yields CDR1 SNHLY and CDR2 FYNNEI. With 6 bases removed from V and 9 bases from J, the gap between germline ends came to 21 bases. The CDR3 contains 15 residues. DNA of the CDR3: TGTGCCAGCAGGGCGACAGAGCTATGGGGTCCTGAGCAGTTCTTC. It translates to CASRATELWGPEQFF.

The V gene is TRBV11-2, the J gene TRBJ2-1; TRBD1 is a possible D gene (6 bases). The CDR3 extends over 15 amino acids. V shed 5 bases and J shed 1 base, with 12 bases lying between them. The V gene's germline CDR1 is SGHAT and CDR2 FQNNGV. The CDR3 loop is CASSPRTDSYNEQFF. Written as DNA, the CDR3 is TGTGCCAGCAGCCCTAGGACAGATTCCTACAATGAGCAGTTCTTC.

Details on this clone: The same CDR3 is also encoded by other DNA sequences in this sample. V usage is TRBV19 and J usage is TRBJ2-2, with a possible D match to TRBD2 (5 bases). This CDR3 has 14 amino acids. Germline CDR1 LNHDA, CDR2 SQIVND (reference sequence). V lost 3 bases and J 1 base, leaving 6 bases between the germline ends. Here the CDR3 reads CASSIGGNTGELFF. In nucleotides, the CDR3 is TGTGCCAGTAGTATTGGAGGGAACACCGGGGAGCTGTTTTTT.

The chain links TRBV19 to TRBJ1-1; D possibly corresponds to TRBD1 (5 bases). The CDR3 sequence is 12 residues long. The germline gives CDR1 LNHDA, CDR2 SQIVND (reference sequence). V shed 7 bases and J shed 3 bases, with 9 bases lying between them. CDR3 sequence: CASKGQYTEAFF. The CDR3 nucleotides read TGTGCCAGTAAGGGGCAGTACACTGAAGCTTTCTTT. Full variable domain (missing parts from reference TRBV19 and TRBJ1-1): DGGITQSPKYLFRKEGQNVTLSCEQNLNHDAMYWYRQDPGQGLRLIYYSQIVNDFQKGDIAEGYSVSREKKESFPLTVTSAQKNPTAFYLCASKGQYTEAFFGQGTRLTVV.

This chain links TRBV19 with TRBJ2-1; D is possibly TRBD2 (5 bases). The CDR3 spans 17 residues. CDR1 LNHDA and CDR2 SQIVND come from the germline V gene (reference sequence). V was cut by 1 base and J by 6 bases, with 19 bases left in between. In nucleotides, the CDR3 is TGTGCCAGTAGTATAGCGTCCGCGTCTCGGGGATTCAATGAGCAGTTCTTC. It encodes CASSIASASRGFNEQFF.

The V gene is TRBV27, the J gene TRBJ2-7; perhaps D is TRBD1 or TRBD2 (5 bases each). Germline values: CDR1 MNHEY, CDR2 SMNVEV (reference sequence). The CDR3 loop spans 13 amino acids. V lost 6 bases and J lost 3, with 12 bases in between. DNA of the CDR3: TGTGCCAGCAGGTTCGGGACGGGCTACGAGCAGTACTTC. It translates to CASRFGTGYEQYF.

The chain couples TRBV9 to TRBJ2-7; TRBD1 agrees at 8 bases. The V gene's germline CDR1 is SGDLS and CDR2 YYNGEE. V trimming: 0 bases; J trimming: 7 bases; junction bases outside the gene matches: 9. The CDR3 consists of 15 residues. The CDR3 bases are TGTGCCAGCAGCGTAGGAGGGACAGGCCCTTGGGAGCAGTACTTC. Residues: CASSVGGTGPWEQYF.

In its sample, this clone was seen once. The DNA of the CDR3 is TGTGCCAGCAGTTTCCCGGGACAGAAAAATGAAAAACTGTTTTTT. Amino acid sequence: CASSFPGQKNEKLFF. The chain is built from TRBV28 and TRBJ1-4; 7 nucleotides line up with TRBD1. The CDR3 runs 15 residues. The J segment lost 5 bases and the V segment lost 3 bases, leaving 6 bases of the junction unmatched. Germline V CDR1 and CDR2: MDHEN, SYDVKM.

This rearrangement joins TRBV18 to TRBJ1-5, with 9 positions matching TRBD1. The CDR3 has 16 residues. Trimming cost V 3 bases and J 3 bases; bases outside gene matches: 6. The germline V gene has CDR1 KGHSH and CDR2 LQKENI. In DNA, the CDR3 is TGTGCCAGCTCACCGCAGGGACAGGGTAACAATCAGCCCCAGCATTTT. This encodes CASSPQGQGNNQPQHF.

This clone was counted between two and nine times. The junction and the germline gene differ at one end; a read error may be behind it. V and J are TRBV19 and TRBJ1-2; 10 nucleotides line up with TRBD1. This CDR3 contains 14 residues. The V gene's germline CDR1 is LNHDA and CDR2 SQIVND (reference sequence). This chain's CDR3 is CASRDRGSNYGYTF. The CDR3 DNA is TGTGCGAGTAGGGACAGGGGTAGCAACTATGGCTACACCTTC. The variable domain in full, with the rest retrieved from reference TRBV19 and TRBJ1-2, is DGGITQSPKYLFRKEGQNVTLSCEQNLNHDAMYWYRQDPGQGLRLIYYSQIVNDFQKGDIAEGYSVSREKKESFPLTVTSAQKNPTAFYLCASRDRGSNYGYTFGSGTRLTVV.

The gene calls are TRBV9 and TRBJ1-3; D may be TRBD1 (5 bases). V was shortened by 9 bases and J by 4 bases, with 14 bases between the two germline ends. Per germline, CDR1 SGDLS and CDR2 YYNGEE. This CDR3 is built from 13 residues. The CDR3 reads CATEGPVGNTIYF. As DNA, the CDR3 is TGTGCCACCGAGGGACCCGTAGGAAACACCATATATTTT.